The rows below give T cell receptor beta chains drawn from one sample of a study of cytomegalovirus exposure and HLA in healthy donors. Assay used: immunoSEQ multiplex PCR; TCRdb lists only in-frame clones, some missing. The data show more than 110,000 clones, 80% seen once. Sequencing was performed on PBMCs. Receptors were obtained from a male donor in good health and CMV-seronegative. Each CDR3 is given with its conserved first and last residue. A D gene is named only where the DNA matches it firmly. Clone size is stated in some rows and not others, as once, few, many or a class when expanded.

j_gene: TRBJ2-5; d_gene: NA; v_gene: TRBV5-1; abundance: NA; len: 16; CDR3aa: CASSPGLSDYSETQYF; CDR3nt: TGCGCCAGCAGCCCCGGACTCAGCGATTACTCGGAGACCCAGTACTTC
j_gene: TRBJ1-2; d_gene: NA; v_gene: TRBV11-2; abundance: NA; len: 13; CDR3aa: CASSLPGAVDYTF; CDR3nt: TGTGCCAGCAGCTTACCAGGCGCCGTCGACTACACCTTC
j_gene: TRBJ1-1; d_gene: TRBD1; v_gene: TRBV6-1; abundance: NA; len: 14; CDR3aa: CASSLDRGSREAFF; CDR3nt: TGTGCCAGCAGCCTGGACAGGGGTTCGAGGGAAGCTTTCTTT
j_gene: TRBJ1-2; d_gene: TRBD1; v_gene: TRBV9; abundance: once; len: 16; CDR3aa: CASSVALQTGDGGYTF; CDR3nt: TGTGCCAGCAGCGTCGCCCTCCAAACAGGGGATGGTGGCTACACCTTC
j_gene: TRBJ2-5; d_gene: NA; v_gene: TRBV9; abundance: NA; len: 14; CDR3aa: CASSDSAGGETQYF; CDR3nt: TGTGCCAGCAGCGATTCGGCGGGCGGAGAGACCCAGTACTTC
j_gene: TRBJ1-1; d_gene: TRBD1; v_gene: TRBV5-6; abundance: NA; len: 17; CDR3aa: CASSFSGQGISYTEAFF; CDR3nt: TGTGCCAGCAGCTTCTCGGGACAGGGTATTTCATACACTGAAGCTTTCTTT
j_gene: TRBJ1-2; d_gene: TRBD1; v_gene: TRBV4-3; abundance: NA; len: 16; CDR3aa: CASSQDQAGGGYGYTF; CDR3nt: TGCGCCAGCAGCCAAGATCAGGCAGGGGGCGGCTATGGCTACACCTTC
j_gene: TRBJ2-7; d_gene: NA; v_gene: TRBV11-2; abundance: NA; len: 12; CDR3aa: CASSLKGNEQYF; CDR3nt: TGTGCCAGCAGCTTAAAGGGGAACGAGCAGTACTTC
j_gene: TRBJ1-5; d_gene: NA; v_gene: TRBV28; abundance: NA; len: 13; CDR3aa: CASRTVPNQPQHF; CDR3nt: TGTGCCAGCAGGACAGTCCCGAATCAGCCCCAGCATTTT
j_gene: TRBJ1-2; d_gene: TRBD1; v_gene: TRBV4-3; abundance: NA; len: 20; CDR3aa: CASSQDHTGTGGPSNYGYTF; CDR3nt: TGCGCCAGCAGCCAAGATCATACGGGGACAGGGGGACCATCTAACTATGGCTACACCTTC
j_gene: TRBJ2-3; d_gene: NA; v_gene: TRBV5-4; abundance: NA; len: 16; CDR3aa: CASSQGGSGLTDTQYF; CDR3nt: TGTGCCAGCAGCCAAGGAGGGTCGGGACTCACAGATACGCAGTATTTT
j_gene: TRBJ2-7; d_gene: NA; v_gene: TRBV9; abundance: NA; len: 14; CDR3aa: CASSVVPDYYEQYF; CDR3nt: TGTGCCAGCAGCGTAGTCCCTGACTACTACGAGCAGTACTTC
j_gene: TRBJ2-1; d_gene: TRBD2; v_gene: TRBV27; abundance: few; len: 15; CDR3aa: CASSLIAGLGDEQFF; CDR3nt: TGTGCCAGCAGCCTAATAGCGGGGCTTGGGGATGAGCAGTTCTTC
j_gene: TRBJ1-1; d_gene: NA; v_gene: TRBV28; abundance: NA; len: 15; CDR3aa: CASSLLRGTGTEAFF; CDR3nt: TGTGCCAGCAGTTTACTCCGCGGGACTGGCACTGAAGCTTTCTTT
j_gene: TRBJ1-2; d_gene: TRBD1; v_gene: TRBV5-4; abundance: once; len: 15; CDR3aa: CASSPGTGGPKGYTF; CDR3nt: TGTGCCAGCAGCCCCGGGACAGGGGGGCCCAAGGGCTACACCTTC
j_gene: TRBJ1-3; d_gene: NA; v_gene: TRBV30; abundance: few; len: 15; CDR3aa: CAWSVRRGAGNTIYF; CDR3nt: TGTGCCTGGAGTGTACGACGGGGGGCTGGAAACACCATATATTTT
j_gene: TRBJ1-4; d_gene: TRBD1; v_gene: TRBV7-8; abundance: NA; len: 13; CDR3aa: CASSRDRREKLFF; CDR3nt: TGTGCCAGCAGCCGGGACAGGAGAGAAAAACTGTTTTTT
j_gene: TRBJ1-1; d_gene: NA; v_gene: TRBV29-1; abundance: NA; len: 11; CDR3aa: CRGELNTEAFF; CDR3nt: TGCAGAGGGGAACTTAACACTGAAGCTTTCTTT
j_gene: TRBJ2-3; d_gene: TRBD1; v_gene: TRBV7-2; abundance: NA; len: 14; CDR3aa: CASKAGGLADTQYF; CDR3nt: TGTGCCAGCAAAGCAGGGGGCCTCGCAGATACGCAGTATTTT
j_gene: TRBJ2-5; d_gene: NA; v_gene: TRBV25-1; abundance: once; len: 16; CDR3aa: CASSEGLGLRGETQYF; CDR3nt: TGTGCCAGCAGCGAAGGGTTGGGACTTCGGGGGGAGACCCAGTACTTC
j_gene: TRBJ1-6; d_gene: NA; v_gene: TRBV15; abundance: NA; len: 14; CDR3aa: CATSRASGNSPLHF; CDR3nt: TGTGCCACCAGCAGAGCTTCGGGGAATTCACCCCTCCACTTT
j_gene: TRBJ1-2; d_gene: TRBD1; v_gene: TRBV5-1; abundance: NA; len: 15; CDR3aa: CASSRDRGRGYGYTF; CDR3nt: TGCGCCAGCAGCCGGGACAGGGGGAGAGGCTATGGCTACACCTTC
j_gene: TRBJ2-3; d_gene: NA; v_gene: TRBV11-2; abundance: NA; len: 14; CDR3aa: CASSLTQGSDTQYF; CDR3nt: TGTGCCAGCAGTTTAACTCAGGGTTCCGATACGCAGTATTTT
j_gene: TRBJ1-1; d_gene: TRBD1; v_gene: TRBV30; abundance: NA; len: 11; CDR3aa: CAWRDAGQGGF; CDR3nt: TGTGCCTGGAGGGACGCCGGACAGGGCGGATTT
j_gene: TRBJ2-7; d_gene: TRBD1; v_gene: TRBV2; abundance: NA; len: 15; CDR3aa: CASSVCRQGACEQYF; CDR3nt: TGTGCCAGCAGTGTTTGTAGACAGGGGGCCTGCGAGCAGTACTTC